This T cell receptor beta chain was retrieved from a study of Ad26.COV2.S vaccination and SARS-CoV-2 variants. Study overall: Intramuscular Ad26.COV2.S at 5x10^10 or 1x10^11 viral particles. Findings and limits, study-wide: Estimates derived from TCR breadth and depth analyses may have underestimated total T cell responses. While placebo recipients had lower spike-specific TCR breadth, vaccine recipients had more.

V dropped 3 bases and J dropped 7 bases, with 10 bases sitting between them. The germline V gene encodes CDR1 LNHDA and CDR2 SQIVND (reference sequence). The length of the CDR3 is 13 residues. TCRdb's copy holds only in-frame clones and misses some; the assay was immunoSEQ multiplex PCR. This table holds a few hundred thousand clones, roughly 91% found once. This sample's treatment: about 20 received Ad26.COV2.S at low or high dose, single or two shots; roughly five received placebo; per-sample allocation not given. Material that was analyzed had been drawn on day 63 after the first vaccine or placebo injection. Whoever gave the sample was an adult aged 18-55 years in Boston. In this sample, this clone turned up once. Its matching antigen is unknown.

Here the sequenced sample was peripheral blood, taken in a trial of Ad26.COV2.S vaccine versus placebo. The source is a person aged 18-65 years who received the Ad26.COV2.S COVID-19 vaccine or a placebo. This sequence joins TRBV19 and TRBJ2-1; the D is unclear. CDR3 residues: CASSIGRQNEQFF. Written as DNA, the CDR3 is TGTGCCAGTAGTATCGGGCGCCAAAATGAGCAGTTCTTC.